This T cell receptor beta chain was sequenced during a study of breast tumors, draining lymph nodes, adjacent tissues. Findings and caveats of the study: Data fit most tumor T cells coming from lymph node, expanding in tumor. The lymph node origin of tumor T cells was framed as consistent with a hypothesis, not demonstrated. Luminal-like breast cancer showed significantly higher tumor–nontumor repertoire similarity than basal-like. Tumor repertoires ranked between lymph nodes and nontumor tissue in diversity, with V and J gene preferences.

TCRdb ran MiXCR on the multiplex PCR reads and lists one entry per CDR3 protein. The profile shows approximately 28,000 distinct CDR3 sequences, under 80% of them singletons. Germline-derived CDR1 and CDR2 are PRHDT and FYEKMQ (reference sequence). This CDR3 has 14 amino acids. With 2 bases removed from V and 3 bases from J, the gap between germline ends came to 8 bases. In the case of this clonotype: The antigen is undetermined.

Sequenced material: breast tumor tissue. The source of this sequence is a female donor with breast cancer. Some clones in this sample may be carry-over from other donors' samples. The V gene is TRBV13, the J gene TRBJ1-5; D is perhaps TRBD1 (5 bases). The CDR3 protein is CASSLQGFNQPQHF. CDR3 DNA sequence: TGTGCCAGCAGCTTACAGGGCTTCAATCAGCCCCAGCATTTT.